One and the same sample provided the 3 T cell receptor beta chains below, sequenced in a study of technical replicates of blood from a few donors (dated by TCRdb to about 2017). Libraries were built with the immunoSEQ multiplex PCR assay. TCRdb provides this immuneACCESS table in a form limited to in-frame rearrangements. Some clones are lacking; in checked studies, under half of them reflect an unresolved V gene, and why the rest are absent is not known. Within this sample are nearly 90,000 clones, with about 95% of them counted one time only. The leading ten clones occupy 0.3% to 0.35% of the sample. Sequencing used T cells isolated from PBMCs. The receptors come from a human donor in good health.

The chain uses TRBV19 and TRBJ1-2; TRBD1 might be the D (5 bases). The CDR3 runs 14 residues. V lost 5 bases and J lost 6, with 16 bases in between. CDR1 and CDR2 from the germline V gene are LNHDA and SQIVND (reference sequence). The CDR3 bases are TGTGCCAGTAGTTCGACAGCCGAAGTAGATGGCTACACCTTC. It encodes CASSSTAEVDGYTF.

The rearrangement links TRBV9 to TRBJ2-7, with 10 bases lining up with TRBD1. CDR1 is SGDLS, CDR2 YYNGEE, per germline. V gave up 1 base and J gave up 5 bases; unmatched junction bases: 6. This CDR3 region has 15 residues. The CDR3 loop reads CASSVRAGQGHEQYF. For the CDR3, the DNA is TGTGCCAGCAGCGTAAGGGCGGGACAGGGGCACGAGCAGTACTTC.

The chain carries TRBV7-3 and TRBJ2-1; 8 bases are shared with TRBD2. The V gene end was trimmed by 5 bases and the J gene end by 4 bases; junction bases not matched to a gene: 7. The germline V gene encodes CDR1 SGHTA and CDR2 FQGTGA. This CDR3 spans 15 amino acids. CDR3 nucleotides: TGTGCCAGCAGCCCCAGGGTAGCGGGGTACAATGAGCAGTTCTTC. Protein: CASSPRVAGYNEQFF.